Below are 28 T cell receptor beta chains sequenced from a single sample in a study of T cells after yellow fever vaccination. Using its own MiXCR run on the 5' RACE reads, TCRdb lists one record per CDR3 protein. The sample has 500,000 to 550,000 distinct CDR3 sequences; about a fifth are singletons. The input for sequencing was PBMCs, taken about 20 days after the first yellow fever vaccination. These receptors were taken from a man aged 18 to 30 who received the YFV17D yellow fever vaccine.

Concerning this clonotype: The junction shows a germline mismatch at one end, possibly a read error. The chain couples TRBV18 to TRBJ1-6; TRBD1 might be the D (5 bases). CDR3 length: 13 amino acids. CDR1 and CDR2 from the germline V gene are KGHSH and LQKENI. CDR3 residues: CASSPRKGSPLHF. For the CDR3, the DNA is TGTGCCAGTTCACCAAGAAAGGGGTCACCCCTCCACTTT.

There are a few counts of this clonotype. V gene TRBV7-8 combines with J gene TRBJ1-3; D is uncertain. This CDR3 is built from 18 residues. Germline V CDR1 and CDR2: SGHVS, FQNEAQ. V was shortened by 5 bases and J by 4 bases, with 24 bases between the two germline ends. CDR3 loop: CASSLDFRPLELGNTIYF. The CDR3 nucleotides read TGTGCCAGCAGCCTAGATTTTAGACCGCTGGAACTCGGAAACACCATATATTTT.

This chain links TRBV7-2 with TRBJ2-6; 7 bases are shared with TRBD1. The CDR3 contains 17 residues. Germline CDR1 and CDR2: SGHTA and FQGNSA. Losses at the gene ends were 3 bases for V and 3 bases for J; bases not matched to a gene: 8. The DNA of the CDR3 is TGTGCCAGCAGCTTGCGAGGGGGCGCATTTGGGGCCAACGTCCTGACTTTC. It translates to CASSLRGGAFGANVLTF.

The chain is built from TRBV14 and TRBJ2-1, with 7 bases fitting TRBD2. The CDR3 covers 17 residues. CDR1 is SGHDN, CDR2 FVKESK, per germline. V gave up 0 bases and J gave up 4 bases; unmatched junction bases: 9. The CDR3 region is CASSQEAGRSIYNEQFF. The DNA of the CDR3 is TGTGCCAGCAGCCAAGAAGCGGGACGGAGCATATACAATGAGCAGTTCTTC.

This clonotype was observed a few times. The chain recombines TRBV12-3 or TRBV12-4 with TRBJ1-4; 10 bases agree with TRBD1. There are 18 residues in the CDR3. Losses at the gene ends were 1 base for V and 7 bases for J; bases not matched to a gene: 12. The CDR3 coding sequence is TGTGCCAGCAGTTTAGGGCGGCGGACAGGGGGACGGGGTGAAAAACTGTTTTTT. This codes for CASSLGRRTGGRGEKLFF.

This clonotype has ten or more counts. The V and J genes are TRBV12-3 or TRBV12-4 and TRBJ1-6; weak D call: TRBD1 (5 bases). The V end was cut by 5 bases, the J end by 4 bases, with 9 bases between. This CDR3 is 14 amino acids long. The CDR3 DNA follows: TGTGCCAGCAGTGATCGACAGTATAATTCACCCCTCCACTTT. Encoded protein: CASSDRQYNSPLHF.

This clonotype was seen a few times. The J gene is TRBJ1-4, the V gene TRBV7-9, with D possibly being TRBD1 (6 bases). The CDR3 is 14 amino acids. V was trimmed by 1 base and J by 5 bases, leaving 8 bases between them. The germline CDR1 and CDR2 sequences are SEHNR and FQNEAQ (reference sequence). The CDR3 nucleotides read TGTGCCAGCAGCTTAGTTGACAGGAATGAAAAACTGTTTTTT. It encodes CASSLVDRNEKLFF.

This chain uses TRBV6-2 or TRBV6-3 with TRBJ1-5; D is possibly TRBD1 (6 bases). The CDR3 totals 15 residues. Trimming took 2 bases from V and 2 from J, leaving 10 bases between them. Germline CDR1 reads MNHEY; CDR2 reads SVGEGT. The CDR3 here is CASSYGGPGNQPQHF. CDR3 nucleotide sequence: TGTGCCAGCAGTTACGGGGGGCCAGGCAATCAGCCCCAGCATTTT.

This clonotype was detected ten times or more. The rearrangement uses TRBV12-3 or TRBV12-4 and TRBJ2-1, with D possibly matching TRBD1 (7 bases). The V gene lost 5 bases and the J gene lost 5 bases, with 19 bases spanning the gap. This CDR3 comprises 16 residues. The CDR3 coding sequence is TGTGCCAGCAGTCCCCAAGGAGGGGACAGCAACAATGAGCAGTTCTTC. Its translation: CASSPQGGDSNNEQFF.

This clonotype has a handful of counts. The chain links TRBV27 to TRBJ1-2, with 11 bases that match TRBD1. Per the germline V gene, CDR1 is MNHEY and CDR2 is SMNVEV (reference sequence). The CDR3 runs 14 residues. After removal of 3 bases from V and 7 bases from J, the junction contained 4 bases not matched to a gene. The CDR3, as DNA: TGTGCCAGCAGTTTCGGACAGGGGGCTTTTGGCTACACCTTC. It is translated as CASSFGQGAFGYTF.

The chain recombines TRBV6-2 or TRBV6-3 with TRBJ2-7, with 8 bases that match TRBD1. The V gene end was trimmed by 5 bases and the J gene end by 2 bases; junction bases not matched to a gene: 8. This CDR3 spans 15 amino acids. Per germline, CDR1 MNHEY and CDR2 SVGEGT. The CDR3 here is CASSMTGVRTYEQYF. Written as DNA, the CDR3 is TGTGCCAGCAGTATGACAGGGGTACGTACCTACGAGCAGTACTTC.

This clonotype was recorded many times. The chain is built from TRBV9 and TRBJ1-2; D gene uncertain. V was clipped by 3 bases and J by 3 bases, with 12 bases between them. This CDR3 region has 14 residues. Germline V gene lookup returns CDR1 SGDLS and CDR2 YYNGEE. The CDR3 bases are TGTGCCAGCAGCGCATCTACATCTGACTATGGCTACACCTTC. It translates to CASSASTSDYGYTF.

The V and J genes are TRBV29-1 and TRBJ2-1, with TRBD2 matching over 7 bases. V shed 0 bases, J shed 8 bases, and the junction held 1 base outside the gene matches. The CDR3 has 12 amino acids. Germline CDR1 is SQVTM and CDR2 is ANQGSEA. The CDR3 DNA sequence: TGCAGCGTTGAAGATCGGGAGGATGAGCAGTTCTTC. It is translated as CSVEDREDEQFF.

This chain joins TRBV4-1 and TRBJ2-2, with 12 positions matching TRBD2. The CDR3 runs 18 residues. Germline loops: CDR1 MGHRA, CDR2 YSYEKL. The junction had 10 bases not matched to a gene; V was cut back by 3 bases and J by 5 bases. The CDR3 protein is CASSQASPLAGGTGELFF. DNA of the CDR3: TGCGCCAGCAGCCAGGCTTCCCCGCTAGCGGGGGGGACCGGGGAGCTGTTTTTT.

J is TRBJ2-5 and V is TRBV5-1, with TRBD1 identical over 7 bases. This CDR3 comprises 17 residues. The germline gives CDR1 SGHRS, CDR2 YFSETQ. V trimming: 0 bases; J trimming: 2 bases; junction bases outside the gene matches: 10. This CDR3 is CASSLGDSHTRQETQYF. DNA for the CDR3: TGCGCCAGCAGCTTGGGGGACAGCCACACACGTCAAGAGACCCAGTACTTC.

The CDR3 bases are TGTGCCAGTAGTGCCTGGGAAGGGATAGCCAAAAACATTCAGTACTTC. This sequence encodes CASSAWEGIAKNIQYF. The chain links TRBV19 to TRBJ2-4; D not certain. The CDR3 is 16 residues long. The ends were cut back, 5 bases at V and 0 bases at J, with 14 bases in the middle. Germline lookup yields CDR1 LNHDA and CDR2 SQIVND (reference sequence).

The CDR3 loop is CASSQGTTLGGELFF. The CDR3 DNA sequence: TGCGCCAGCAGCCAGGGGACTACTTTGGGCGGGGAGCTGTTTTTT. The V gene is TRBV5-1, the J gene TRBJ2-2; D is possibly TRBD2 (7 bases). Germline V CDR1 and CDR2: SGHRS, YFSETQ. The V end was cut by 4 bases, the J end by 7 bases, with 17 bases between. CDR3 size: 15 residues.

The CDR3 is CASSKEGLNQPQHF. CDR3 DNA: TGTGCCAGTAGTAAGGAAGGGTTGAATCAGCCCCAGCATTTT. The chain carries TRBV19 and TRBJ1-5; D ambiguous. The CDR3 has 14 residues. Trimming pared 4 bases from V and 4 bases from J, leaving 11 bases between. Per the germline V gene, CDR1 is LNHDA and CDR2 is SQIVND (reference sequence).

This clonotype was detected a few times. The chain recombines TRBV5-1 with TRBJ2-7; D is uncertain. The CDR3 contains 12 residues. In germline, CDR1 is SGHRS, CDR2 YFSETQ. Trimming took off 1 base at V and 6 bases at J, with 8 bases between the two ends. The CDR3 DNA follows: TGCGCCAGCAGCTTGATCGGGTCCGAGCAGTACTTC. It is translated as CASSLIGSEQYF.

The J gene is TRBJ2-3, the V gene TRBV4-2; 10 bases agree with TRBD2. V lost 0 bases and J lost 4; bases outside the gene matches: 4. CDR1 and CDR2 from the germline V gene are LGHNA and YNFKEQ. This CDR3 contains 16 residues. CDR3 in amino acids: CASSQDQRGGPDTQYF. The CDR3 region has the DNA TGTGCCAGCAGCCAAGATCAGCGGGGGGGCCCAGATACGCAGTATTTT.

This clonotype appeared a few times. The chain combines TRBV7-8 with TRBJ2-5; 10 nucleotides align to TRBD1. Germline CDR1 and CDR2: SGHVS and FQNEAQ. This CDR3 has 15 residues. V lost 5 bases to trimming and J lost 5 bases; unmatched junction nucleotides: 8. The CDR3 loop is CASSPTGQGRETQYF. The CDR3 DNA sequence: TGTGCCAGCAGCCCTACGGGACAGGGGAGGGAGACCCAGTACTTC. Drawing the rest from reference TRBV7-8 and TRBJ2-5, the complete variable domain is GAGVSQSPRYKVAKRGQDVALRCDPISGHVSLFWYQQALGQGPEFLTYFQNEAQLDKSGLPSDRFFAERPEGSVSTLKIQRTQQEDSAVYLCASSPTGQGRETQYFGPGTRLLVL.

This clonotype showed up just a few times. This sequence joins TRBV6-1 and TRBJ2-2; D is unresolved. V lost 7 bases and J lost 0, with 9 bases in between. Germline V lookup: CDR1 MNHNS, CDR2 SASEGT. This CDR3 is built from 14 residues. CDR3 nucleotides: TGTGCCAGCAAAGTTTCCACGAACACCGGGGAGCTGTTTTTT. This encodes CASKVSTNTGELFF.

The chain is built from TRBV3-1 and TRBJ2-3, with no clear D. V gave up 6 bases and J gave up 2 bases, with 9 bases separating them. This CDR3 region has 13 residues. Germline-derived CDR1 and CDR2 are LGHDT and YNNKEL (reference sequence). CDR3: CASRAQLTDTQYF. The CDR3 nucleotides read TGTGCCAGCAGGGCGCAGCTCACAGATACGCAGTATTTT.

In this sample, this clonotype turned up many times. V gene TRBV10-3 combines with J gene TRBJ1-5; D gene ambiguous. Looked up from germline, CDR1 is ENHRY and CDR2 is SYGVKD. The V gene lost 3 bases and the J gene lost 0 bases, with 0 bases spanning the gap. The CDR3 has 12 residues. The CDR3 spells CAISDSNQPQHF. CDR3 DNA sequence: TGTGCCATCAGTGATAGCAATCAGCCCCAGCATTTT.

This sequence joins TRBV9 and TRBJ2-3; 7 positions match TRBD1. Trimming cost V 4 bases and J 4 bases; bases outside gene matches: 6. Germline lookup yields CDR1 SGDLS and CDR2 YYNGEE. This CDR3 spans 14 amino acids. For the CDR3, the DNA is TGTGCCAGCAGCTTTAAGGGGGCCGCAGATACGCAGTATTTT. It is translated as CASSFKGAADTQYF.

This clonotype showed up just once. This chain joins TRBV2 and TRBJ1-2, with a tentative D call TRBD1 (5 bases). Germline V gene lookup returns CDR1 SNHLY and CDR2 FYNNEI. Trimming cost V 1 base and J 7 bases, with 10 bases left between them. CDR3 length: 13 amino acids. CDR3 nucleotides: TGTGCCAGCAGTGAAGGAAGGGACTGTGGCTACACCTTC. It codes for CASSEGRDCGYTF. Full variable domain (missing parts from reference TRBV2 and TRBJ1-2): EPEVTQTPSHQVTQMGQEVILRCVPISNHLYFYWYRQILGQKVEFLVSFYNNEISEKSEIFDDQFSVERPDGSNFTLKIRSTKLEDSAMYFCASSEGRDCGYTFGSGTRLTVV.

The J gene is TRBJ2-2, the V gene TRBV5-1; 11 positions agree with TRBD1. J was trimmed by 1 base and V by 4 bases; bases with no gene match: 3. CDR3 size: 16 residues. Germline values: CDR1 SGHRS, CDR2 YFSETQ. CDR3 protein: CASSTGTGGNTGELFF. CDR3 sequence (DNA): TGCGCCAGCAGCACCGGGACAGGGGGGAACACCGGGGAGCTGTTTTTT.

This clonotype was seen at least ten times. This rearrangement joins TRBV5-1 to TRBJ2-1, with 11 bases fitting TRBD2. The V segment lost 4 bases and the J segment 10 bases; nucleotides outside the gene matches: 13. Germline V gene sequence: CDR1 SGHRS, CDR2 YFSETQ. The CDR3 consists of 16 residues. CDR3 residues: CASSLIPTSGDFEQFF. The CDR3 coding sequence is TGCGCCAGCAGCCTTATCCCGACTAGCGGGGATTTCGAGCAGTTCTTC.